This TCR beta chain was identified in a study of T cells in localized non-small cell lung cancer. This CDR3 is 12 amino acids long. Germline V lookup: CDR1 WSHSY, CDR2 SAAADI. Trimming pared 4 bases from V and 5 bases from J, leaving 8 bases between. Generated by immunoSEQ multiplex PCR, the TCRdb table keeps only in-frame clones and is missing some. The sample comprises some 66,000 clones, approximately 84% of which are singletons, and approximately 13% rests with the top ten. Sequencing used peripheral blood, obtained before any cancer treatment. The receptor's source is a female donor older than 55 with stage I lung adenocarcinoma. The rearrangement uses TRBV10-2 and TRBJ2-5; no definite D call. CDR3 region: CASSVGWETQYF. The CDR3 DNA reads TGCGCCAGCAGTGTTGGATGGGAGACCCAGTACTTC.